The 4 T cell receptor beta chains listed next were all sequenced from one sample in a study of blood T cell repertoires in COVID-19. Assay: immunoSEQ multiplex PCR; the TCRdb copy retains only in-frame clones and omits some. The sample lists 110,000 to 150,000 clones; around four fifths were seen once. Material for sequencing was PBMCs or T cells enriched from blood (not recorded which). These TCRs come from a woman in her thirties or forties who had recovered from COVID-19.

The genes are TRBV5-4 and TRBJ1-1, with TRBD1 identical over 7 bases. Per germline, CDR1 SGHNT and CDR2 YYREEE (reference sequence). The CDR3 loop spans 12 amino acids. Trimming at V came to 0 bases and at J to 7 bases, leaving 0 bases not matched to a gene. CDR3 region: CASSLDRGEAFF. The CDR3 DNA reads TGTGCCAGCAGCTTGGACAGGGGTGAAGCTTTCTTT.

The chain has TRBV19 and TRBJ2-1; 10 bases fit TRBD2. J gave up 4 bases and V 6 bases, and 9 bases lay outside the gene matches. Germline V lookup: CDR1 LNHDA, CDR2 SQIVND (reference sequence). CDR3 size: 16 residues. CDR3 nucleotides: TGTGCCAGTAGCCCTTCAAGCGGGAGGGGATACAATGAGCAGTTCTTC. As protein: CASSPSSGRGYNEQFF.

This sequence joins TRBV11-2 and TRBJ2-3, with TRBD2 identical over 8 bases. Per the germline V gene, CDR1 is SGHAT and CDR2 is FQNNGV. The CDR3 length is 16 residues. Trimming at V came to 2 bases and at J to 2 bases, leaving 6 bases not matched to a gene. The CDR3 reads CASSLLRGGFTDTQYF. For the CDR3, the DNA is TGTGCCAGCAGCTTACTACGGGGGGGTTTCACAGATACGCAGTATTTT.

This chain joins TRBV29-1 and TRBJ2-7; possible D gene TRBD1, 5 bases. Germline loops: CDR1 SQVTM, CDR2 ANQGSEA. V gave up 5 bases and J gave up 2 bases, with 13 bases separating them. There are 13 residues in the CDR3. CDR3 DNA: TGCAGCGTTATTTCACAGGAGACCTACGAGCAGTACTTC. Protein: CSVISQETYEQYF.